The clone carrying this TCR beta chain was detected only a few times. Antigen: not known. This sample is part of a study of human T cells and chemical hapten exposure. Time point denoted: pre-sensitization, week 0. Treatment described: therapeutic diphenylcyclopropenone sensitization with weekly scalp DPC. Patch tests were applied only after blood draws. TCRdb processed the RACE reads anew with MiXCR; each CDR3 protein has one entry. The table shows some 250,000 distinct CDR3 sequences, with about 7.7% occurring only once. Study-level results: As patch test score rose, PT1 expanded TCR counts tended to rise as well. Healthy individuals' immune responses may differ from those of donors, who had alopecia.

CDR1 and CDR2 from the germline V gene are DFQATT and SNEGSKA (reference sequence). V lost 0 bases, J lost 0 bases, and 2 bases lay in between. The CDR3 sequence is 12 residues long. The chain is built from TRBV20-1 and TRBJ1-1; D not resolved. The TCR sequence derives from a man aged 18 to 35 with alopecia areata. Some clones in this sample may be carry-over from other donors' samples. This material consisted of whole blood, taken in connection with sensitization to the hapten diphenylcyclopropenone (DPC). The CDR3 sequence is CSARDLNTEAFF. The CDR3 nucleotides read TGCAGTGCTAGAGACCTGAACACTGAAGCTTTCTTT.